Included here is one T cell receptor (beta chain) sequence, with context. TCRdb re-derived calls from the 5' RACE reads in MiXCR, one entry per CDR3 protein. The sample yields around 340,000 distinct CDR3 sequences, over 10% seen once. This specimen comes from a study of T-cell memory formation after mild COVID-19. The germline V and J ends were trimmed by 4 bases and 0 bases, with 10 bases remaining between them. The CDR3 consists of 14 residues. Germline lookup yields CDR1 SGHRS and CDR2 YFSETQ. The sequence was obtained from a young man who had mild COVID-19 (a few samples of this study predate the infection). Cell type and time point are not known. The chain recombines TRBV5-1 with TRBJ1-1; possible D gene TRBD1, 6 bases. The sample consisted of PBMCs or a T cell subset sorted from them (not recorded which). Here the CDR3 DNA reads TGCGCCAGCAGCACACAGGGTATGAACACTGAAGCTTTCTTT. Translated: CASSTQGMNTEAFF.